The text below deals with one T cell receptor (beta chain). Antigen: not known. The CDR3 length is 16 residues. Germline-derived CDR1 and CDR2 are LGHNA and YSLEER. Trimming removed 2 bases from V and 0 bases from J, with 12 bases in between. The sample is drawn from a study of radiation and T cells in renal cell carcinoma. Study in general: Nephrectomy followed 15 Gy stereotactic body radiation by 4 weeks.

The protocol was immunoSEQ multiplex PCR, while the TCRdb copy is restricted to in-frame clones and leaves out a portion. The table records 120,000 to 150,000 clones, over 80% of them present only once. Regarding time point: baseline pretreatment blood. Treatment specified: 15 Gy SBRT to primary tumor, nephrectomy 4 weeks later. Radiation-treated patients gave blood at baseline, week 2 and week 4. Findings and limits, study-wide: In blood, top tumor clones expanded by 2 weeks, shrinking by 4.

The chain links TRBV4-3 to TRBJ2-3; no clear D gene. Sequenced material: blood, taken from a patient whose treatment included radiotherapy and nephrectomy. The clonotype was recovered from a woman aged 45-65 years with renal cell carcinoma. In DNA form, the CDR3 reads TGCGCCAGCAGCCAACTTTACCGTTCTAGCACAGATACGCAGTATTTT. Protein sequence: CASSQLYRSSTDTQYF.